These T cell receptor beta chains were read from a single sample in a study of regulatory T cells in long-lasting Graves disease. TCRdb re-called the multiplex PCR reads through MiXCR, storing one row per CDR3 protein. The profile shows 650,000 to 700,000 distinct CDR3 sequences, 25% to 35% of them singletons. The specimen was peripheral blood mononuclear cells (PBMCs), collected when the disease was refractory, from a patient treated with antithyroid drugs. Receptors were obtained from a female donor with Graves disease. Each CDR3 is given with its conserved first and last residue. Fields, in order: J gene, V gene, D gene, clone size, CDR3 protein, CDR3 DNA. The D gene is left open where the match is weak. Clone size is stated in some rows and not others, as once, few, many or a class when expanded.

TRBJ1-3	TRBV6-2/TRBV6-3	.	.	CASSYSKGNGNTIYF	TGTGCCAGCAGTTACTCGAAAGGGAACGGAAACACCATATATTTT
TRBJ1-2	TRBV7-3	.	.	CASSPTPQVGYTF	TGTGCCAGCAGCCCCACTCCCCAGGTGGGCTACACCTTC
TRBJ1-6	TRBV20-1	TRBD1	few	CSANPWTGWNSPLHF	TGCAGTGCTAACCCCTGGACAGGGTGGAATTCACCCCTCCACTTT
TRBJ1-2	TRBV29-1	.	few	CSVLSRTDTRGYTF	TGCAGCGTTCTGAGTAGGACAGATACGCGTGGCTACACCTTC
TRBJ2-5	TRBV12-3/TRBV12-4	TRBD1	many	CASRSGQGLETQYF	TGTGCCAGCAGATCCGGACAGGGGTTGGAGACCCAGTACTTC
TRBJ2-7	TRBV12-3/TRBV12-4	TRBD1	.	CASRSKTGGSYEQYF	TGTGCCAGCAGATCTAAGACAGGGGGCTCCTACGAGCAGTACTTC
TRBJ1-1	TRBV7-3	.	few	CATATTANTEAFF	TGTGCCACCGCCACCACAGCGAACACTGAAGCTTTCTTT
TRBJ1-1	TRBV7-9	.	.	CASSLGVGQNTEAFF	TGTGCCAGCAGCTTAGGAGTCGGACAGAACACTGAAGCTTTCTTT
TRBJ2-5	TRBV29-1	TRBD1	.	CSVELRTGVGETQYF	TGCAGCGTTGAGTTACGGACAGGGGTTGGGGAGACCCAGTACTTC
TRBJ1-1	TRBV29-1	TRBD1	.	CSVEDGWTGGLNTEAFF	TGCAGCGTTGAAGATGGATGGACAGGGGGCCTTAACACTGAAGCTTTCTTT
TRBJ2-2	TRBV19	TRBD2	many	CASSALAGSNTGELFF	TGTGCCAGTAGTGCCCTAGCGGGATCGAACACCGGGGAGCTGTTTTTT
TRBJ1-5	TRBV12-3/TRBV12-4	.	.	CASSPVGGMSQPQHF	TGTGCCAGCAGTCCCGTCGGGGGGATGAGTCAGCCCCAGCATTTT
TRBJ2-7	TRBV10-3	TRBD2	.	CAISSSGTSYEQYF	TGTGCCATCAGTAGTAGCGGGACTTCCTACGAGCAGTACTTC
TRBJ2-7	TRBV9	TRBD1	.	CASSLTTGLIYEQYF	TGTGCCAGCAGCCTAACGACAGGGCTTATTTACGAGCAGTACTTC
TRBJ2-7	TRBV10-1	.	once	CASSEGAFGTGPSYEQYF	TGCGCCAGCAGTGAGGGCGCGTTCGGCACCGGCCCCTCCTACGAGCAGTACTTC
TRBJ2-2	TRBV29-1	TRBD2	.	CSVEEAGVYTGELFF	TGCAGCGTTGAAGAAGCGGGAGTGTACACCGGGGAGCTGTTTTTT